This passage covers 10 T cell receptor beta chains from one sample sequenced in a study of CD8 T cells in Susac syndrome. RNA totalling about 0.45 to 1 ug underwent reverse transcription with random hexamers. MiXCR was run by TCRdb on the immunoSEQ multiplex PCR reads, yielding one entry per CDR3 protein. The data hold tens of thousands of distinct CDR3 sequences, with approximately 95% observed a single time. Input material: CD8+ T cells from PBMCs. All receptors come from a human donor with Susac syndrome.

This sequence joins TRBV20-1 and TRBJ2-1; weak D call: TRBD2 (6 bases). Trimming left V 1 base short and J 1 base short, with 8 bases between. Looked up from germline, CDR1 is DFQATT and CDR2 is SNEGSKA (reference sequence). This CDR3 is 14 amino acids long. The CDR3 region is CSARARESYNEQFF. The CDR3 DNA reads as TGCAGTGCTAGAGCTCGGGAGTCCTACAATGAGCAGTTCTTC.

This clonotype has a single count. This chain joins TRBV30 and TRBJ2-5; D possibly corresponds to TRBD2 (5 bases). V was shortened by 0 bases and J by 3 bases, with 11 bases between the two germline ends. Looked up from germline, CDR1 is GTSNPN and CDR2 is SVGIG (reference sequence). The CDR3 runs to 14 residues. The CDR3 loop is CAWSVTVEEETQYF. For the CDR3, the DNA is TGTGCCTGGAGTGTGACGGTGGAGGAAGAGACCCAGTACTTC.

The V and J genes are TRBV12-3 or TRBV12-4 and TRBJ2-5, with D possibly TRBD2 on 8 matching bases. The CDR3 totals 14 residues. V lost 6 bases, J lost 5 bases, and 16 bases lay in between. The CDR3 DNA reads TGTGCCAGCAGCCTAGGGGGCGGGGGGGAGACCCAGTACTTC. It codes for CASSLGGGGETQYF.

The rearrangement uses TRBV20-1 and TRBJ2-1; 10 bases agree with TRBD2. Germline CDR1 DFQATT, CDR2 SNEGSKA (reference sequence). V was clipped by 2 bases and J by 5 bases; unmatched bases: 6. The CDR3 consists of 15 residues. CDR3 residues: CSARRLAGDNNEQFF. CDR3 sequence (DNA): TGCAGTGCTAGAAGGCTAGCGGGGGATAACAATGAGCAGTTCTTC.

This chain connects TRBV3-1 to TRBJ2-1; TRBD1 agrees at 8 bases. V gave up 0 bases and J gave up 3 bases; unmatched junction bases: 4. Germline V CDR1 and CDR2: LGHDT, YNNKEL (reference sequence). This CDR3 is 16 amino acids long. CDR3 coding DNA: TGTGCCAGCAGCCAAGATTTCGGACAGGGCTACAATGAGCAGTTCTTC. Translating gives CASSQDFGQGYNEQFF.

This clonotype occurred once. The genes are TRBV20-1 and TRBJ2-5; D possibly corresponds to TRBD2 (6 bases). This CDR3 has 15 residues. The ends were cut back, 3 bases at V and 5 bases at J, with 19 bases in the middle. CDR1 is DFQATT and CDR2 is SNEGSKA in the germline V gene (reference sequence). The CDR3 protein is CSARGGYGSFETQYF. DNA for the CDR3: TGCAGTGCTAGGGGGGGTTATGGCAGCTTTGAGACCCAGTACTTC.

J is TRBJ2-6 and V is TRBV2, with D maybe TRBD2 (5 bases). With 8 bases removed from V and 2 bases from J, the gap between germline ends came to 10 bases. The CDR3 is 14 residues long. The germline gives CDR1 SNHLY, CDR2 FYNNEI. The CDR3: CASGAGAGANVLTF. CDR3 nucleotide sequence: TGTGCCAGCGGCGCGGGTGCTGGGGCCAACGTCCTGACTTTC. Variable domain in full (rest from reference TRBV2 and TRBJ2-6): EPEVTQTPSHQVTQMGQEVILRCVPISNHLYFYWYRQILGQKVEFLVSFYNNEISEKSEIFDDQFSVERPDGSNFTLKIRSTKLEDSAMYFCASGAGAGANVLTFGAGSRLTVL.

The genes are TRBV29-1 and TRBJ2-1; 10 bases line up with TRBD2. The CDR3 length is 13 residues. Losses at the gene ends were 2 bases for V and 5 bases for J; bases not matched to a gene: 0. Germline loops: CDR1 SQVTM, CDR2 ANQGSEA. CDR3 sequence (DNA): TGCAGCGTTGAACTAGCGGGAGACAATGAGCAGTTCTTC. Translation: CSVELAGDNEQFF.

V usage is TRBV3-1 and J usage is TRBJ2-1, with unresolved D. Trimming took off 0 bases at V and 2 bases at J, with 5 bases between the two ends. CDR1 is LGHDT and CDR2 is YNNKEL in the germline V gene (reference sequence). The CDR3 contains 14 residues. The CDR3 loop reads CASSQDPTYNEQFF. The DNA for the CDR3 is TGTGCCAGCAGCCAAGATCCCACCTACAATGAGCAGTTCTTC.

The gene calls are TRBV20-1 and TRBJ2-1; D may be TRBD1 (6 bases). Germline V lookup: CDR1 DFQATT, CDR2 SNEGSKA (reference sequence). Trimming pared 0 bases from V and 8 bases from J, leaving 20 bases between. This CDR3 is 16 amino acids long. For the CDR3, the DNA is TGCAGTGCTAGAGATGAGGGGGAGAAAGGCACGGATGAGCAGTTCTTC. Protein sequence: CSARDEGEKGTDEQFF.